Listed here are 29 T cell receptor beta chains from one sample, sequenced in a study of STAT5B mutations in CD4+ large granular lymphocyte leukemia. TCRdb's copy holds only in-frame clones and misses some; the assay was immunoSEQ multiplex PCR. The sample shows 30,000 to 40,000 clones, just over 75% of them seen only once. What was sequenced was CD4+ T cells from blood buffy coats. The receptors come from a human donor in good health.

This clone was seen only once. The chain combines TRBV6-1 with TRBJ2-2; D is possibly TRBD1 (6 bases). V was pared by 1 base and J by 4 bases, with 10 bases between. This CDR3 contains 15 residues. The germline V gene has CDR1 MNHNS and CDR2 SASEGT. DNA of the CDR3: TGTGCCAGCAGTGAAGGGGGGCGTCGCACCGGGGAGCTGTTTTTT. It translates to CASSEGGRRTGELFF.

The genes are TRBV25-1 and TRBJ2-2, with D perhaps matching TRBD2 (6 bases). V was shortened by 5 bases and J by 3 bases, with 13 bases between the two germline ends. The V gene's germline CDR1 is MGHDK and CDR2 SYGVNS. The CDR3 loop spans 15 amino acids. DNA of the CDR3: TGTGCCAGCAGTAAAGGCGGGGACTACACCGGGGAGCTGTTTTTT. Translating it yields CASSKGGDYTGELFF.

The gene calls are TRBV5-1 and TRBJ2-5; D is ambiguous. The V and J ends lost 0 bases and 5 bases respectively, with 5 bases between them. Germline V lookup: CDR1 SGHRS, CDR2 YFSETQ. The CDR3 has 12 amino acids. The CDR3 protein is CASSLARETQYF. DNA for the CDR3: TGCGCCAGCAGCTTGGCCAGGGAGACCCAGTACTTC. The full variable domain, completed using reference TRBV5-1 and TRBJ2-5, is KAGVTQTPRYLIKTRGQQVTLSCSPISGHRSVSWYQQTPGQGLQFLFEYFSETQRNKGNFPGRFSGRQFSNSRSEMNVSTLELGDSALYLCASSLARETQYFGPGTRLLVL.

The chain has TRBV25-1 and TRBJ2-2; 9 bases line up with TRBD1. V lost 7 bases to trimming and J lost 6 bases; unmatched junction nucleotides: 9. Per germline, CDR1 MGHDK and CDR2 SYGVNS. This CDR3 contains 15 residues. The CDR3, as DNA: TGTGCCAGCATGGCCGGGACAGGGTATTCCGGGGAGCTGTTTTTT. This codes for CASMAGTGYSGELFF.

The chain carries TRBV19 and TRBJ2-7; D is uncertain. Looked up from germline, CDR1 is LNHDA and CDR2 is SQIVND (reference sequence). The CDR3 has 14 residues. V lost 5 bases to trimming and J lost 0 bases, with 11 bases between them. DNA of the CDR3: TGTGCCAGTAGTGCAGGCGGTTACTCCTACGAGCAGTACTTC. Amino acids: CASSAGGYSYEQYF.

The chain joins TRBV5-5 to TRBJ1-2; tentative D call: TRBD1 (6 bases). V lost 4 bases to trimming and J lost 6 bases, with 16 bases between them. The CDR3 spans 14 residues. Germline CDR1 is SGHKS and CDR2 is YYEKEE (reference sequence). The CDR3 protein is CASSPGGGIDGYTF. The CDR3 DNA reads TGTGCCAGCAGCCCCGGGGGGGGCATAGATGGCTACACCTTC.

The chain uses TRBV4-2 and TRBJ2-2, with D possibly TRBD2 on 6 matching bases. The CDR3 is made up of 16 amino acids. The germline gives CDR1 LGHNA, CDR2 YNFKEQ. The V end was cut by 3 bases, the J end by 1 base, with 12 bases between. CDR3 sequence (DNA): TGTGCCAGCAGCCAGAGACTAGTTAGGAACACCGGGGAGCTGTTTTTT. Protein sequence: CASSQRLVRNTGELFF.

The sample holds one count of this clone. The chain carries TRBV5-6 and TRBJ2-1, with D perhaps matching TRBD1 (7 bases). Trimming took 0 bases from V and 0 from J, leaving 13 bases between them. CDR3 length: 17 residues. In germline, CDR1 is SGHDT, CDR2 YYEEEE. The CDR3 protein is CASSLGRGPTSYNEQFF. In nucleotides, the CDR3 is TGTGCCAGCAGCTTGGGGAGGGGGCCCACCTCCTACAATGAGCAGTTCTTC. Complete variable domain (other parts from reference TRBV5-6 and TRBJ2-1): DAGVTQSPTHLIKTRGQQVTLRCSPKSGHDTVSWYQQALGQGPQFIFQYYEEEERQRGNFPDRFSGHQFPNYSSELNVNALLLGDSALYLCASSLGRGPTSYNEQFFGPGTRLTVL.

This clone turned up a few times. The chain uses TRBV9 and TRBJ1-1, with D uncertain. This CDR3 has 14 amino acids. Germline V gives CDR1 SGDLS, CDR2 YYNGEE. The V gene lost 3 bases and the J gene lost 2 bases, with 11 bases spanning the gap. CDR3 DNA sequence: TGTGCCAGCAGCGGTCGGGCAGGAAACACTGAAGCTTTCTTT. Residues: CASSGRAGNTEAFF.

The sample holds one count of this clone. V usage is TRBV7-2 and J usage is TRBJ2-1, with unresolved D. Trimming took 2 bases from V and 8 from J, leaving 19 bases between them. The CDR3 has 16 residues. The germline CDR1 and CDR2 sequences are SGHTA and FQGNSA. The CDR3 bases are TGTGCCAGCAGCTTATTCGTTGCGGCCGTGTCGGATGAGCAGTTCTTC. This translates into CASSLFVAAVSDEQFF.

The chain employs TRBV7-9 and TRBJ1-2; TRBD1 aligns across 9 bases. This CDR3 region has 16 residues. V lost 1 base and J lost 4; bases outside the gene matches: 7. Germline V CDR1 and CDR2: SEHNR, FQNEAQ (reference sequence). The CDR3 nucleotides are TGTGCCAGCAGCTTAGACAGGGGGCGGTTCGGCTATGGCTACACCTTC. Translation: CASSLDRGRFGYGYTF. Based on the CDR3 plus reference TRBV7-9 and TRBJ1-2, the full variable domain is DTGVSQNPRHKITKRGQNVTFRCDPISEHNRLYWYRQTLGQGPEFLTYFQNEAQLEKSRLLSDRFSAERPKGSFSTLEIQRTEQGDSAMYLCASSLDRGRFGYGYTFGSGTRLTVV.

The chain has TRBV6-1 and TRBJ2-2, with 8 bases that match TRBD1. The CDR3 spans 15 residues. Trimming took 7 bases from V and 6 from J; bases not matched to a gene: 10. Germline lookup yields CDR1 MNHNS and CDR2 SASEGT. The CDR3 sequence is CASIGQGALAGELFF. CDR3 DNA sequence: TGTGCCAGCATTGGGCAGGGGGCGTTGGCCGGGGAGCTGTTTTTT.

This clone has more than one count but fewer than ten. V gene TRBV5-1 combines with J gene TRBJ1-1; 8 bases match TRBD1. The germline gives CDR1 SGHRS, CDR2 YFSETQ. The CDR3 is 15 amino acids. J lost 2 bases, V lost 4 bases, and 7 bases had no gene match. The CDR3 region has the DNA TGCGCCAGCAGCAACAGACAGGGGCGAAACACTGAAGCTTTCTTT. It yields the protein CASSNRQGRNTEAFF.

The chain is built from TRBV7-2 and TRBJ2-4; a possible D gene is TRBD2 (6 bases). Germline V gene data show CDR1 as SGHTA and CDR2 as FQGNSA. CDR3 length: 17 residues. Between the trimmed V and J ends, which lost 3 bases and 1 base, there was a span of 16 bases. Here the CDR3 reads CASSFRGPGGAKNIQYF. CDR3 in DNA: TGTGCCAGCAGCTTTAGGGGCCCCGGAGGGGCCAAAAACATTCAGTACTTC.

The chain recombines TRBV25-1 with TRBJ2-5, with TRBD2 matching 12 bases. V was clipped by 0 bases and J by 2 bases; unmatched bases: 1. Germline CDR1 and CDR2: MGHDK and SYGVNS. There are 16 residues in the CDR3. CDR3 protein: CASSEYLAGGQETQYF. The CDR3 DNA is TGTGCCAGCAGTGAATATCTAGCGGGAGGGCAAGAGACCCAGTACTTC.

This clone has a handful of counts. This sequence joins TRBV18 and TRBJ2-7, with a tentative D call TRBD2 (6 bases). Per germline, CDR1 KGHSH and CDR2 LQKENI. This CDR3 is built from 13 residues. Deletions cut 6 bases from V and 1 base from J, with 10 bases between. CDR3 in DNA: TGTGCCAGCTCGCCCCTAGCGTCCTACGAGCAGTACTTC. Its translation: CASSPLASYEQYF. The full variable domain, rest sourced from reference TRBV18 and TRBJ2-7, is NAGVMQNPRHLVRRRGQEARLRCSPMKGHSHVYWYRQLPEEGLKFMVYLQKENIIDESGMPKERFSAEFPKEGPSILRIQQVVRGDSAAYFCASSPLASYEQYFGPGTRLTVT.

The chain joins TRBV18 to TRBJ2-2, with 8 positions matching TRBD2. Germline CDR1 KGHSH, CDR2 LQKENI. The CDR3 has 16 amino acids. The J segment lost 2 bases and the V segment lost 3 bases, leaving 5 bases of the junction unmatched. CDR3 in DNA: TGTGCCAGCTCACCCAGCGGGGGAGAAAACACCGGGGAGCTGTTTTTT. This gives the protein CASSPSGGENTGELFF.

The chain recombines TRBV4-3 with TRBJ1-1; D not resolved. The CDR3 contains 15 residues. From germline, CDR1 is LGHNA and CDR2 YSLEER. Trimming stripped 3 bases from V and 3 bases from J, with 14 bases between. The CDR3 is CASSQVGRLYTEAFF. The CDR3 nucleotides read TGCGCCAGCAGCCAGGTTGGACGGCTATACACTGAAGCTTTCTTT.

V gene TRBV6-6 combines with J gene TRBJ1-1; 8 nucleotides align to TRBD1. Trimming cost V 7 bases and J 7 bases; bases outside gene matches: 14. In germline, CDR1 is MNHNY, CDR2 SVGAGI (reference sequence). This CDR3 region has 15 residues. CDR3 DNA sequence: TGTGCCAGCAAGAAGGACAGGGTCCCGAGTGGTGAAGCTTTCTTT. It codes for CASKKDRVPSGEAFF.

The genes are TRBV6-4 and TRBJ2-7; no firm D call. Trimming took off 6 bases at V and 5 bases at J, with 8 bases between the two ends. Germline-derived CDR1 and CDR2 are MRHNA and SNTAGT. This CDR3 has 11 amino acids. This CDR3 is CASSETDEQYF. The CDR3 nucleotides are TGTGCCAGCAGCGAAACGGACGAGCAGTACTTC.

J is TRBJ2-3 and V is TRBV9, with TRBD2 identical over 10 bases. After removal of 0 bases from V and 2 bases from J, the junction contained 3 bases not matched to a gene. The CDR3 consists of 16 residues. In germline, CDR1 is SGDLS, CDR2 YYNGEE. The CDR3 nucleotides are TGTGCCAGCAGCGTAGGGACTAGCGGTACCACAGATACGCAGTATTTT. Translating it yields CASSVGTSGTTDTQYF.

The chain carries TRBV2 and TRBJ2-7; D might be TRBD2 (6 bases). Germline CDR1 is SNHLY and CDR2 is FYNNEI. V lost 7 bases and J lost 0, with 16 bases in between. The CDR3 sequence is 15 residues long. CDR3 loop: CASTEGGASSYEQYF. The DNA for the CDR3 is TGTGCCAGCACTGAGGGCGGGGCGAGCTCCTACGAGCAGTACTTC.

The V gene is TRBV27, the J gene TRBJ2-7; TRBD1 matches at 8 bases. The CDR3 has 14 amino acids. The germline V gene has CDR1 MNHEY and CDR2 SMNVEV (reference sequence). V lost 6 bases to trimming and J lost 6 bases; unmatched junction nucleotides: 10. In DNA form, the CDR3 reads TGTGCCAGCAGGAGGGGACAGGCCCCTGCCGAGCAGTACTTC. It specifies CASRRGQAPAEQYF.

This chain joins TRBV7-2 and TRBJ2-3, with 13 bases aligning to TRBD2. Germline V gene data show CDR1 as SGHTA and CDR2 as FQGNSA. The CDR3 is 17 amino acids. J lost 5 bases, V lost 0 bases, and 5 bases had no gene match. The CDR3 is CASSLATSGGFGDTQYF. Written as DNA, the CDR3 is TGTGCCAGCAGCTTAGCGACTAGCGGGGGGTTCGGAGATACGCAGTATTTT.

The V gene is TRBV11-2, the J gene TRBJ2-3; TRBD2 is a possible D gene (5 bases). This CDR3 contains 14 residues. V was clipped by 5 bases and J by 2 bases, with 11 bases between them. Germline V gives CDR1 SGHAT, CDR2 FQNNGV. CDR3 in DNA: TGTGCCAGCAGCACGAGGGTGCACACAGATACGCAGTATTTT. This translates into CASSTRVHTDTQYF.

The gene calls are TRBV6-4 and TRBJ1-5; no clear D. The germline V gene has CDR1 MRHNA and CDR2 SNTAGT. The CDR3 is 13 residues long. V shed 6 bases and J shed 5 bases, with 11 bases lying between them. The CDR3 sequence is CASSVERDQPQHF. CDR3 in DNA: TGTGCCAGCAGCGTTGAACGAGATCAGCCCCAGCATTTT.

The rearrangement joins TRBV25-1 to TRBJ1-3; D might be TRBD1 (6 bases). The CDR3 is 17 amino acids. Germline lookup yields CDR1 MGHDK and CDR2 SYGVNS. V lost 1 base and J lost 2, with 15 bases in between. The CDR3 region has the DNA TGTGCCAGCAGTGAATTGGAGGGGGGGACAACTGGAAACACCATATATTTT. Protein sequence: CASSELEGGTTGNTIYF.

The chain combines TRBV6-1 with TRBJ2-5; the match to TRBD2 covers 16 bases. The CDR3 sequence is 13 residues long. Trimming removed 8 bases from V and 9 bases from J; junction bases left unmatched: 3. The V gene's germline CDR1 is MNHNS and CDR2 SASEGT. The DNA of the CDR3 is TGTGCCAGCGGGACTAGCGGGGGGGCAGCCCAGTACTTC. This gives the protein CASGTSGGAAQYF.

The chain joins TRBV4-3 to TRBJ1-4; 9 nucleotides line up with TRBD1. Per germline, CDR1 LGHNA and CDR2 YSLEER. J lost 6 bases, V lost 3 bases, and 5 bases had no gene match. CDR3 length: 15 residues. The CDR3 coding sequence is TGCGCCAGCAGCCATATGCGGGACAGGGATGAAAAACTGTTTTTT. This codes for CASSHMRDRDEKLFF.